Given below is one T cell receptor (beta chain) in context. Amplification used 60 Vbeta primers and 13 Jbeta primers. Profiled with immunoSEQ multiplex PCR; TCRdb holds only in-frame clones, not every one. Here the sample spans about 180,000 clones, 77% being singletons. This entry belongs to a study of cytomegalovirus exposure and HLA in healthy donors. The V gene end was trimmed by 6 bases and the J gene end by 2 bases; junction bases not matched to a gene: 6. The CDR3 extends over 14 amino acids. The germline V gene has CDR1 MDHEN and CDR2 SYDVKM. The rearrangement links TRBV28 to TRBJ2-7, with TRBD1 matching over 8 bases. Source material: PBMCs. This receptor was identified in a woman aged 25 to 39 in good health and CMV-seropositive. CDR3 amino acids: CASSGQGGTYEQYF. The CDR3 DNA sequence: TGTGCCAGCAGCGGACAGGGAGGAACCTACGAGCAGTACTTC.